A single count supports the clone carrying this T cell receptor (beta chain). Assay: immunoSEQ multiplex PCR; the TCRdb copy retains only in-frame clones and omits some. The table lists some 250,000 clones, 85% to 90% of them singletons. This sample stems from a study of blood T cell repertoires in COVID-19. The germline CDR1 and CDR2 sequences are SGHNT and YENEEA. The CDR3 has 16 amino acids. The V segment lost 5 bases and the J segment 10 bases; nucleotides outside the gene matches: 12. The chain carries TRBV11-3 and TRBJ2-1; TRBD2 aligns across 12 bases. The receptor's source is a woman in her forties who had recovered from COVID-19. The sequencing sample was made of peripheral blood. The CDR3, as DNA: TGTGCCAGCAGCGTCGGGACTAGCGGGTTCCCTAGGGAGCAGTTCTTC. This sequence encodes CASSVGTSGFPREQFF.